The clone carrying this T cell receptor (beta chain) occurred a few times. Its antigen is not identified. Germline loops: CDR1 SGDLS, CDR2 YYNGEE. V was pared by 0 bases and J by 4 bases, with 6 bases between. This CDR3 spans 13 amino acids. This record belongs to a study of cytomegalovirus exposure and HLA in healthy donors. It was with 60 Vbeta and 13 Jbeta primers that the PCR ran. Data came from immunoSEQ multiplex PCR; TCRdb stores just in-frame clones and leaves some out. The data hold roughly 200,000 clones, with less than 85% observed a single time. Points from the study as a whole: According to an earlier analysis, most TCR beta V segments yielded productive rearrangements about 87% or about 30% of the time.

The receptor comes from a girl aged 10-17 years in good health and CMV-seropositive. Sequenced: PBMCs. The chain couples TRBV9 to TRBJ2-3, with D possibly matching TRBD2 (6 bases). In nucleotides, the CDR3 is TGTGCCAGCAGCGTAGGCGGGGCAGATACGCAGTATTTT. Protein product: CASSVGGADTQYF.